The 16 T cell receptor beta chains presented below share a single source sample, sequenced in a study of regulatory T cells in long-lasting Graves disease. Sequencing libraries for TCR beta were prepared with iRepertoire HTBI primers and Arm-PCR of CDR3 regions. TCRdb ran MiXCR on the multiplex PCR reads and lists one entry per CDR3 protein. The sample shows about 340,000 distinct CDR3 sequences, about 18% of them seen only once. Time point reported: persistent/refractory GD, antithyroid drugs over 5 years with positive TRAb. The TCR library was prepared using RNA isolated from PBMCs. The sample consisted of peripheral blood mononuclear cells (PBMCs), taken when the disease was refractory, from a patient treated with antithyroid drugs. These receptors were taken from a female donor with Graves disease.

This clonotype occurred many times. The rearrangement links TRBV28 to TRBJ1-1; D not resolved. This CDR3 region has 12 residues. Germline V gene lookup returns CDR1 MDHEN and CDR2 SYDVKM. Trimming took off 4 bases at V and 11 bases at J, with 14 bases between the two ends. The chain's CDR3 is CASSSSTLGAFF. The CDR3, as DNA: TGTGCCAGCAGTTCCTCGACTCTGGGGGCTTTCTTT.

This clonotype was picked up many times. The CDR3: CASSLLAGRGETQYF. CDR3 coding DNA: TGTGCCAGCAGTTTATTAGCGGGCCGCGGGGAGACCCAGTACTTC. V is TRBV28 and J is TRBJ2-5; 7 bases match TRBD2. Germline assignment: CDR1 MDHEN and CDR2 SYDVKM. V lost 1 base to trimming and J lost 5 bases; unmatched junction nucleotides: 7. The length of the CDR3 is 15 residues. The full variable domain, its missing parts supplied by reference TRBV28 and TRBJ2-5, is DVKVTQSSRYLVKRTGEKVFLECVQDMDHENMFWYRQDPGLGLRLIYFSYDVKMKEKGDIPEGYSVSREKKERFSLILESASTNQTSMYLCASSLLAGRGETQYFGPGTRLLVL.

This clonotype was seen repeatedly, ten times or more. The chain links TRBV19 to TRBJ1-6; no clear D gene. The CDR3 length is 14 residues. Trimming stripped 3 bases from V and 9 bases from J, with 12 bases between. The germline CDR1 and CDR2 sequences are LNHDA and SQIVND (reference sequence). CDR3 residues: CASSIGLEFSPLHF. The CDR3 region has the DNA TGTGCCAGTAGTATCGGCCTTGAGTTTTCACCCCTCCACTTT.

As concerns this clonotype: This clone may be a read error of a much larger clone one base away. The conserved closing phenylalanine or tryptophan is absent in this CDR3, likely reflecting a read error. Written as DNA, the CDR3 is TGTGCCAGCAGCCATACGAACACTGAAGCTTTCCTT. It codes for CASSHTNTEAFL. The rearrangement links TRBV11-3 to TRBJ1-1; D remains unclear. The CDR3 covers 12 residues. V was clipped by 5 bases and J by 1 base, with 5 bases between them. CDR1 SGHNT and CDR2 YENEEA come from the germline V gene.

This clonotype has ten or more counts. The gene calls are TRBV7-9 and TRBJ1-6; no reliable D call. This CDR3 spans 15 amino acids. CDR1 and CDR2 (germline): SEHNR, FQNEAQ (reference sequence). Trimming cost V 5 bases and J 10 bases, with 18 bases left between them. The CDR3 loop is CASSPYREEKSPLHF. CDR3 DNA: TGTGCCAGCAGCCCATATAGGGAGGAGAAGTCACCCCTCCACTTT.

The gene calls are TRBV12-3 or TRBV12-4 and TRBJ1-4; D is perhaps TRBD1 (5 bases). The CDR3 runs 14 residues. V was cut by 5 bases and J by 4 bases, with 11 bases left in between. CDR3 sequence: CASSGGLLNEKLFF. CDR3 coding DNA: TGTGCCAGCAGTGGGGGACTTCTTAATGAAAAACTGTTTTTT.

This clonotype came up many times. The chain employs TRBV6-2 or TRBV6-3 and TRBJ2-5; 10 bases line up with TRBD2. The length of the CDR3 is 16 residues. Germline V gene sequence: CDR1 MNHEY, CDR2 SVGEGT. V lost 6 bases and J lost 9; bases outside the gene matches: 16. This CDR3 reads CASRPLAGEAGLAQYF. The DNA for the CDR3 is TGTGCCAGCAGGCCTCTAGCGGGGGAGGCTGGGTTGGCCCAGTACTTC.

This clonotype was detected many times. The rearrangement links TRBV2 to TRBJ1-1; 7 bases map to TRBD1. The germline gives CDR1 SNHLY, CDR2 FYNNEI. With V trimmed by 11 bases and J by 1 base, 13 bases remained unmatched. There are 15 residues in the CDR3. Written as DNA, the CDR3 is TGTGCCCGGGACAGCGCGGGGGGCTCGAACACTGAAGCTTTCTTT. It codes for CARDSAGGSNTEAFF.

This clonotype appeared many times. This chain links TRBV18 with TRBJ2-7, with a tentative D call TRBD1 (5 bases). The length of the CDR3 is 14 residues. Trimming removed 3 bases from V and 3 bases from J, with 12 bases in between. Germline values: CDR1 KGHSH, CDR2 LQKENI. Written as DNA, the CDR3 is TGTGCCAGCTCACCCAACGGACATGGCTACGAGCAGTACTTC. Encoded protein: CASSPNGHGYEQYF. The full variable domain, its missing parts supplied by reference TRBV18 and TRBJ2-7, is NAGVMQNPRHLVRRRGQEARLRCSPMKGHSHVYWYRQLPEEGLKFMVYLQKENIIDESGMPKERFSAEFPKEGPSILRIQQVVRGDSAAYFCASSPNGHGYEQYFGPGTRLTVT.

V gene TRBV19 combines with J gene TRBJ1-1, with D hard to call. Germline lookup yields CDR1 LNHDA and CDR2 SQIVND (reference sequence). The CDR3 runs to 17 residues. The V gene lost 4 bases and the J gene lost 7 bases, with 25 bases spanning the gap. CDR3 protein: CASSTPPSHSLRREAFF. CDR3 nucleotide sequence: TGTGCCAGTAGTACCCCACCGAGCCACAGCCTGCGGCGTGAAGCTTTCTTT.

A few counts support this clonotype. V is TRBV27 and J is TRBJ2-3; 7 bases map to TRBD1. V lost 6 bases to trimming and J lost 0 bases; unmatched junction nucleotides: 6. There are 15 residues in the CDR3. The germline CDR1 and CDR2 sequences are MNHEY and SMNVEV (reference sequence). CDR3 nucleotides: TGTGCCAGCAGCCAGGGGGTAACTAGCACAGATACGCAGTATTTT. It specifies CASSQGVTSTDTQYF.

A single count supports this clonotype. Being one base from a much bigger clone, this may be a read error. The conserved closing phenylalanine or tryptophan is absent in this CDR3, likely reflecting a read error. CDR3 DNA: TGTGCCAGCAGTCAGACAGGGTTCAATCAGCCCCAGCATCTT. Its protein product is CASSQTGFNQPQHL. V is TRBV28 and J is TRBJ1-5; 7 bases are a match to TRBD1. Germline CDR1 reads MDHEN; CDR2 reads SYDVKM. With 5 bases clipped from V and 3 bases from J, the junction kept 4 bases outside the gene matches. The CDR3 has 14 residues.

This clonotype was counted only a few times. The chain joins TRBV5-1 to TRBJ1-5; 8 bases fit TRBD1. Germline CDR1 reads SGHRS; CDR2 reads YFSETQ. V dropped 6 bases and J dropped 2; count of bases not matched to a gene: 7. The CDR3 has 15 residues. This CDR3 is CASTQQGVGNQPQHF. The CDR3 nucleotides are TGCGCCAGCACACAACAGGGGGTGGGCAATCAGCCCCAGCATTTT.

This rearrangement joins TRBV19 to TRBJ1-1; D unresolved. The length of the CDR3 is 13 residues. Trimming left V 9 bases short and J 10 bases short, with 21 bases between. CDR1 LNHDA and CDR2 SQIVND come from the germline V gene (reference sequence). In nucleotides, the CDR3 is TGTGCCAGCCAAAGTGGATTCACACTACCAGCTTTCTTT. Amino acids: CASQSGFTLPAFF.

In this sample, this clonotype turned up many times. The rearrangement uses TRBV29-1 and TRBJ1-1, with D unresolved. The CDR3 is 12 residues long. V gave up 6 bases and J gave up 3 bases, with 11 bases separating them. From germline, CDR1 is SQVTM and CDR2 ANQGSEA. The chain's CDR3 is CSVVRRYTEAFF. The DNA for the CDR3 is TGCAGCGTGGTAAGACGGTACACTGAAGCTTTCTTT.

The CDR3 DNA reads as TGTGCCAGCAGTGACAGGGCCAGGGGGGCCGGGGAGCTGTTTTTT. Translation gives CASSDRARGAGELFF. The chain joins TRBV2 to TRBJ2-2; D may be TRBD1 (7 bases). CDR1 and CDR2 (germline): SNHLY, FYNNEI. Trimming cost V 3 bases and J 6 bases, with 14 bases left between them. CDR3 size: 15 residues.